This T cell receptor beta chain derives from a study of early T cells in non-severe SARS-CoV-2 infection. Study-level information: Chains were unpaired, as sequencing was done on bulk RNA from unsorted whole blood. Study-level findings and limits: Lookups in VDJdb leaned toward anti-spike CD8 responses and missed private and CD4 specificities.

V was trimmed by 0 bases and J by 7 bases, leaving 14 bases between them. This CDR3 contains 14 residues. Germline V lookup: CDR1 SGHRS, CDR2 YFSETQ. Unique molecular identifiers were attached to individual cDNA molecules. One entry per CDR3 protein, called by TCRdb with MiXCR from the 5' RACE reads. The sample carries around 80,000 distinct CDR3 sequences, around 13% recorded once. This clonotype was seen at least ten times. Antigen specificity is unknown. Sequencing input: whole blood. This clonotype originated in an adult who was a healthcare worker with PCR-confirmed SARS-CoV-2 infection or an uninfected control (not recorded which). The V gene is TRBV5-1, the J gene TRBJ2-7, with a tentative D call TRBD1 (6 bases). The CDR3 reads CASSLGDRYTEQYF. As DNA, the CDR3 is TGCGCCAGCAGCTTGGGCGACAGGTACACTGAGCAGTACTTC.